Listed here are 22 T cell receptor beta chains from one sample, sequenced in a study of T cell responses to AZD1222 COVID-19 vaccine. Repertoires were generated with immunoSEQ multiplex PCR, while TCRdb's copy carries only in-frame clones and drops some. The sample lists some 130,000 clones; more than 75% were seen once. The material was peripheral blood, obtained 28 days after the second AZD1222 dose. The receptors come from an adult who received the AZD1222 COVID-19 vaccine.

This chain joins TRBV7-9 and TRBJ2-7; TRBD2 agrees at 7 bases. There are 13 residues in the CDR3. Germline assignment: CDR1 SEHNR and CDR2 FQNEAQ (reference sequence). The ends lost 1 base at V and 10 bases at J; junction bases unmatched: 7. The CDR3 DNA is TGTGCCAGCAGCTTAGGCCGGGACTATTTTCAGTACTTC. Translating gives CASSLGRDYFQYF.

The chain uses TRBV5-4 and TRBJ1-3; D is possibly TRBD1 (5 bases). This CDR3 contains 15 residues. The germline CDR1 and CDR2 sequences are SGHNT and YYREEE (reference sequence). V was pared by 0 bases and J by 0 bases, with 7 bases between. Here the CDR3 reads CASSLGQSSGNTIYF. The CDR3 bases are TGTGCCAGCAGCTTGGGACAGAGCTCTGGAAACACCATATATTTT.

CDR3 loop: CASSTPRGSYNSPLHF. The CDR3 DNA is TGTGCCAGTAGTACCCCCAGGGGGTCCTATAATTCACCCCTCCACTTT. The chain recombines TRBV19 with TRBJ1-6; 7 bases map to TRBD1. The CDR3 extends over 16 amino acids. The trim removed 4 bases at V and 1 base at J, leaving 4 bases unmatched. The germline CDR1 and CDR2 sequences are LNHDA and SQIVND (reference sequence).

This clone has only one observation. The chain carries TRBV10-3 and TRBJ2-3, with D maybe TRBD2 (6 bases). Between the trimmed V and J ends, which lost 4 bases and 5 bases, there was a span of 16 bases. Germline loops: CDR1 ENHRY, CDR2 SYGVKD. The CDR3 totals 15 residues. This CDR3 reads CAISGNGGFLDTQYF. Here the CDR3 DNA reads TGTGCCATCAGTGGTAACGGGGGTTTCCTAGATACGCAGTATTTT.

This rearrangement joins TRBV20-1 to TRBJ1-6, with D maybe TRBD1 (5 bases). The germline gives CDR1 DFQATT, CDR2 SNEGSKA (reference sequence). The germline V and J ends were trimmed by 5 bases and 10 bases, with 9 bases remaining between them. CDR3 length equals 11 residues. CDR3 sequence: CSAEGNSPLHF. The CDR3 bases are TGCAGTGCTGAGGGGAACTCACCCCTCCACTTT.

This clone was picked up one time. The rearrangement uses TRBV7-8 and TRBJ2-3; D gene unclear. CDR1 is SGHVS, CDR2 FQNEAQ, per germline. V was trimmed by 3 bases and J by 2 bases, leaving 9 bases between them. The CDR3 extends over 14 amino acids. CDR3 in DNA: TGTGCCAGCAGCTTCCGCGGATTCACAGATACGCAGTATTTT. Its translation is CASSFRGFTDTQYF.

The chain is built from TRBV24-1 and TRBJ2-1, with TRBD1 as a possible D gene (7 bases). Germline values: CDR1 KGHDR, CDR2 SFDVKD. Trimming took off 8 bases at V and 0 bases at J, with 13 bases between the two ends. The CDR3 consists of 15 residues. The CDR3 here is CATTGGTASYNEQFF. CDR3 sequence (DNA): TGTGCCACCACCGGCGGGACAGCCTCCTACAATGAGCAGTTCTTC.

CDR3 region: CASSYNFIQGLGELFF. CDR3 in DNA: TGTGCCAGCAGTTACAACTTTATACAGGGGTTGGGGGAGCTGTTTTTT. V usage is TRBV6-5 and J usage is TRBJ2-2; TRBD1 agrees at 7 bases. In germline, CDR1 is MNHEY, CDR2 SVGAGI. This CDR3 contains 16 residues. Trimming at V came to 2 bases and at J to 8 bases, leaving 11 bases not matched to a gene.

This chain's CDR3 is CASSVGQGAQPQHF. The CDR3 nucleotides read TGTGCCAGCAGCGTAGGACAGGGGGCTCAGCCCCAGCATTTT. The gene calls are TRBV9 and TRBJ1-5; 10 bases line up with TRBD1. The CDR3 runs to 14 residues. The V segment lost 0 bases and the J segment 6 bases; nucleotides outside the gene matches: 0. CDR1 is SGDLS and CDR2 is YYNGEE in the germline V gene.

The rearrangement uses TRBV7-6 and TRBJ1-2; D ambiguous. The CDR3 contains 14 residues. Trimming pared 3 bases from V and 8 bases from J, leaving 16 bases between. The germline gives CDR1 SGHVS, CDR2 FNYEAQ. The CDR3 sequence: CASSLGSPVAGYTF. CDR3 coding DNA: TGTGCCAGCAGCTTGGGAAGCCCGGTAGCGGGCTACACCTTC. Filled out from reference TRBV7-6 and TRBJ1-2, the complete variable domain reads GAGVSQSPRYKVTKRGQDVALRCDPISGHVSLYWYRQALGQGPEFLTYFNYEAQQDKSGLPNDRFSAERPEGSISTLTIQRTEQRDSAMYRCASSLGSPVAGYTFGSGTRLTVV.

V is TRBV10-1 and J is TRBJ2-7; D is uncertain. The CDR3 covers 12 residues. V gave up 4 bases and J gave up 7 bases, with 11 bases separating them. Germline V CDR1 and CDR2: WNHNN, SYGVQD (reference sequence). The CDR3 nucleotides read TGCGCCAGCAGTGCGATGGTGGGGGAGCAGTACTTC. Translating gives CASSAMVGEQYF.

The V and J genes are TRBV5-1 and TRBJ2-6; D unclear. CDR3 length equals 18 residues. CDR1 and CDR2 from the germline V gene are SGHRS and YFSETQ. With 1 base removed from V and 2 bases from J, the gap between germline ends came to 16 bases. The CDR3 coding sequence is TGCGCCAGCAGCTTGAAGAATAGTGGGGTCACTGGGGCCAACGTCCTGACTTTC. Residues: CASSLKNSGVTGANVLTF.

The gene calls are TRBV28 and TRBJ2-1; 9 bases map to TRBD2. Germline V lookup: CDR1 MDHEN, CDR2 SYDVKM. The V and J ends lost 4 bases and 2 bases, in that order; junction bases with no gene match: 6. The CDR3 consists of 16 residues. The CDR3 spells CASSYSGRDTYNEQFF. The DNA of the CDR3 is TGTGCCAGCAGTTATAGCGGGAGAGACACCTACAATGAGCAGTTCTTC.

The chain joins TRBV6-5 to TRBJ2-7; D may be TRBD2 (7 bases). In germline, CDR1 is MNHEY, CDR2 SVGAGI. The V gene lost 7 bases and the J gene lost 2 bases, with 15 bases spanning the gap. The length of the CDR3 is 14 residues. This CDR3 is CASTYGEGAYEQYF. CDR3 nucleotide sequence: TGTGCCAGCACCTACGGGGAGGGGGCCTACGAGCAGTACTTC.

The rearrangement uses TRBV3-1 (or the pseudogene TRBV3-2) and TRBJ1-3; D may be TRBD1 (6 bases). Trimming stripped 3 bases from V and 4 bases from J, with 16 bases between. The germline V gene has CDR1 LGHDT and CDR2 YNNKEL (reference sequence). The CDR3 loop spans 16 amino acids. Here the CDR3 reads CASSQGAGARGNTIYF. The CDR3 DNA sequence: TGTGCCAGCAGCCAGGGCGCAGGGGCGCGAGGAAACACCATATATTTT.

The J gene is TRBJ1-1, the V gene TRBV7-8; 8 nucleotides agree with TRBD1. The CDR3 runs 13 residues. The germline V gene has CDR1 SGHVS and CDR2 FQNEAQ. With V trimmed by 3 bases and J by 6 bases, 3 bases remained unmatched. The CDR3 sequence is CASSFLQGAEAFF. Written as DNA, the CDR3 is TGTGCCAGCAGCTTCCTACAGGGGGCTGAAGCTTTCTTT.

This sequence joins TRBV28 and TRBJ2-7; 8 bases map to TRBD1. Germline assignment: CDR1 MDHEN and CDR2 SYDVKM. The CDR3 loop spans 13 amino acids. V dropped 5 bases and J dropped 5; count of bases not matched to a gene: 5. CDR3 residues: CASSKDRVHEQYF. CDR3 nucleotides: TGTGCCAGCAGTAAGGACAGGGTACACGAGCAGTACTTC.

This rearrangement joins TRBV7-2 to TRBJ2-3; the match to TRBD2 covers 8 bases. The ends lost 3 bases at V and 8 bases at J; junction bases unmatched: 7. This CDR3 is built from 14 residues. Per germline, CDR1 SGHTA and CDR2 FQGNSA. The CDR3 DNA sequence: TGTGCCAGCAGCTTGGGAAGCGGGGGCGGTACGCAGTATTTT. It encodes CASSLGSGGGTQYF.

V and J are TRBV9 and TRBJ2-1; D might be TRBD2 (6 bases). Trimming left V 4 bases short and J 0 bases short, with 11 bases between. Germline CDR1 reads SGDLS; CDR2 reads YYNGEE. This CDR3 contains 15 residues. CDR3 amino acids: CASSQAGSSYNEQFF. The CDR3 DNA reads TGTGCCAGCAGCCAGGCGGGGAGCTCCTACAATGAGCAGTTCTTC.

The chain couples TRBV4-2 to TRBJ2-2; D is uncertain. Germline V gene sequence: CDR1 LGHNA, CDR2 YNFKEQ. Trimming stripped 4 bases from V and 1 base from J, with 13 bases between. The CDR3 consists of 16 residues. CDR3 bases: TGTGCCAGCAGCCTCCAGCCCGGCGTGAACACCGGGGAGCTGTTTTTT. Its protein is CASSLQPGVNTGELFF.

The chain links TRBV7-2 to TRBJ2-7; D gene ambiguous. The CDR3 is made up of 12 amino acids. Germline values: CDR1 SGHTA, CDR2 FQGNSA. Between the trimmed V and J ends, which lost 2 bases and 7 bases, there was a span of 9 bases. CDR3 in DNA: TGTGCCAGCAGCTTACGTGTAGGAGAGCAGTACTTC. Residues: CASSLRVGEQYF.

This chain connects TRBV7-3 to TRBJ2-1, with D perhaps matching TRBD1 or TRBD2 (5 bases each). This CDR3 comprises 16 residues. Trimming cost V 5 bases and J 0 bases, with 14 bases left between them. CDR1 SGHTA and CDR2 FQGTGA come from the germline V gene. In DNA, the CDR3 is TGTGCCAGCAGCACTTCCGGGGCAAGCTCCTACAATGAGCAGTTCTTC. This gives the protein CASSTSGASSYNEQFF.